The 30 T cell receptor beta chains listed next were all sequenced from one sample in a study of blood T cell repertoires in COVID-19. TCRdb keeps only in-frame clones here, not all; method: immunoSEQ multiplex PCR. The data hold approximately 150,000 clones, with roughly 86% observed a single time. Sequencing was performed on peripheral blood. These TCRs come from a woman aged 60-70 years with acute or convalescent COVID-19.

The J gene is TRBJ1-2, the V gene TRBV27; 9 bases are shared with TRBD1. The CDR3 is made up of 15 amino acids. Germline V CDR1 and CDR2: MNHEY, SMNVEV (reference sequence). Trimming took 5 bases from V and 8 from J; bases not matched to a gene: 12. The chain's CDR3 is CASSISGTGMVGYTF. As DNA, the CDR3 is TGTGCCAGCAGTATCTCCGGGACAGGGATGGTAGGCTACACCTTC.

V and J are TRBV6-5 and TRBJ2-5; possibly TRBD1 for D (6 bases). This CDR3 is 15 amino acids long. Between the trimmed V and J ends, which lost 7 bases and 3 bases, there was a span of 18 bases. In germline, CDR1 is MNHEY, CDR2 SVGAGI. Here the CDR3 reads CASNRGTHREETQYF. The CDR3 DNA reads TGTGCCAGCAATCGAGGGACACATAGGGAAGAGACCCAGTACTTC.

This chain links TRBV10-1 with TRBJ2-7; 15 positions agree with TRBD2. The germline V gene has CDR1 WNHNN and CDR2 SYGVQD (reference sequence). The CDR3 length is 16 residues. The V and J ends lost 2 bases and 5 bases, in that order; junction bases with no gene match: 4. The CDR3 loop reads CASSEGLAGGRDEQYF. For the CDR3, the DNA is TGCGCCAGCAGTGAGGGACTAGCGGGGGGGCGAGACGAGCAGTACTTC.

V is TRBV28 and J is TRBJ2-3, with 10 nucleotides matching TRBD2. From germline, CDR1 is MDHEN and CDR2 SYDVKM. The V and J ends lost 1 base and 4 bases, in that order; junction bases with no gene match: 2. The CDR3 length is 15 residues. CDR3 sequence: CASSLSGLAADTQYF. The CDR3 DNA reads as TGTGCCAGCAGTTTATCCGGACTAGCGGCAGATACGCAGTATTTT.

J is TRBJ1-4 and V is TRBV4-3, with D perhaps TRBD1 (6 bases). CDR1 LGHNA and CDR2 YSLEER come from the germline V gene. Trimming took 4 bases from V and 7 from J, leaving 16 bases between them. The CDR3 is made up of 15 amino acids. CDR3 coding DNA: TGCGCCAGCAGCCTGAATCATCTAGGGGGTGAAAAACTGTTTTTT. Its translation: CASSLNHLGGEKLFF.

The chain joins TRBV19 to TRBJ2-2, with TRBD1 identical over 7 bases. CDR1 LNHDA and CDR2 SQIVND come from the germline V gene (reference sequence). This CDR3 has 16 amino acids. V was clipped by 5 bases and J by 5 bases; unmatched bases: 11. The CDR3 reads CASSSRQGWGTGELFF. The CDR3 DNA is TGTGCCAGTAGTTCGCGACAGGGATGGGGGACCGGGGAGCTGTTTTTT.

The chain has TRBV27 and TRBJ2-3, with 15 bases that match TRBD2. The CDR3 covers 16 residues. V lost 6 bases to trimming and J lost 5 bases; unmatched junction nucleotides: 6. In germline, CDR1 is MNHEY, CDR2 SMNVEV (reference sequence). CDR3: CASRRRTSGGEDTQYF. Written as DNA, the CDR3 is TGTGCCAGCAGGCGGAGGACTAGCGGGGGGGAAGATACGCAGTATTTT.

CDR3 protein: CASTERVNSPLHF. The DNA of the CDR3 is TGTGCCAGTACTGAGAGGGTCAATTCACCCCTCCACTTT. The rearrangement links TRBV19 to TRBJ1-6; the D is unclear. This CDR3 has 13 amino acids. V was pared by 7 bases and J by 7 bases, with 11 bases between. Germline V gene lookup returns CDR1 LNHDA and CDR2 SQIVND (reference sequence).

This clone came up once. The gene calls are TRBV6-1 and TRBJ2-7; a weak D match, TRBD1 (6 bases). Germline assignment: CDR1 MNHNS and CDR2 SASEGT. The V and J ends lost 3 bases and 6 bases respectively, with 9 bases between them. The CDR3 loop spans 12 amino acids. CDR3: CASSDQGSEQYF. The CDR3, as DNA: TGTGCCAGCAGTGATCAGGGGAGCGAGCAGTACTTC.

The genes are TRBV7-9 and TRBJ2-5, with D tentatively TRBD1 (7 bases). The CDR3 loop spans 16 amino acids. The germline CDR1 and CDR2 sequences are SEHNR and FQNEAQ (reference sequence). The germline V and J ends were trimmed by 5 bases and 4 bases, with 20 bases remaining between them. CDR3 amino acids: CASSPRAGGGGETQYF. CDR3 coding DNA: TGTGCCAGCAGCCCAAGGGCAGGGGGAGGAGGAGAGACCCAGTACTTC.

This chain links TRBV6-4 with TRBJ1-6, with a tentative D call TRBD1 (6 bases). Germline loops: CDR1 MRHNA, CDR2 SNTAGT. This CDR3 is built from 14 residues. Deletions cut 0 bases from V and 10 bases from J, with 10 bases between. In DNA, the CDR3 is TGTGCCAGCAGTGACTCCCAGGGGAACTCACCCCTCCACTTT. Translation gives CASSDSQGNSPLHF.

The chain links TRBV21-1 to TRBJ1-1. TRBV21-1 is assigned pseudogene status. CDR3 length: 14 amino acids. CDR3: CASSIGGGTTEAFF. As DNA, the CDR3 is TGTGCCAGCAGCATCGGCGGGGGTACGACTGAAGCTTTCTTT.

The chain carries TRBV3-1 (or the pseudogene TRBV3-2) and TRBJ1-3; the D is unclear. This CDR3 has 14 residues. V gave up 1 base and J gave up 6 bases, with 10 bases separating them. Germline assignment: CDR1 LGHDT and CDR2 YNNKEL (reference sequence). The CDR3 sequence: CASSQVNSLNTIYF. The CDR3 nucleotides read TGTGCCAGCAGCCAAGTAAACAGTTTAAACACCATATATTTT.

The CDR3 DNA reads as TGCGCCAGCAGCTTCCTAGCGGGGTCCCCCTCCTACAATGAGCAGTTCTTC. Encoded protein: CASSFLAGSPSYNEQFF. The V and J genes are TRBV5-1 and TRBJ2-1; TRBD2 matches 9 bases. The CDR3 is made up of 17 amino acids. V dropped 2 bases and J dropped 0; count of bases not matched to a gene: 6. From germline, CDR1 is SGHRS and CDR2 YFSETQ.

This chain's CDR3 is CASRTGTLSGANVLTF. For the CDR3, the DNA is TGTGCCAGCAGGACAGGGACCCTCTCTGGGGCCAACGTCCTGACTTTC. The chain employs TRBV3-1 (or the pseudogene TRBV3-2) and TRBJ2-6, with 7 bases that match TRBD1. The germline V gene encodes CDR1 LGHDT and CDR2 YNNKEL (reference sequence). After removal of 6 bases from V and 0 bases from J, the junction contained 5 bases not matched to a gene. This CDR3 spans 16 amino acids.

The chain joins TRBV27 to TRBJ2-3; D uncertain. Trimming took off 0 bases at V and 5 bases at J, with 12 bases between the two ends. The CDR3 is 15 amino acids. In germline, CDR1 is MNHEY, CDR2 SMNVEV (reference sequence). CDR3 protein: CASSLSRPEVDTQYF. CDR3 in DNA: TGTGCCAGCAGTTTATCTCGTCCTGAGGTAGATACGCAGTATTTT.

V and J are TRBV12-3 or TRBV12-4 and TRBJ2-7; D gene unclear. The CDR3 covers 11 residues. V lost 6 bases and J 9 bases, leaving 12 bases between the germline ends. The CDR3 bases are TGTGCCAGCAGCATCACATTTCGGCAGTACTTC. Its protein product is CASSITFRQYF.

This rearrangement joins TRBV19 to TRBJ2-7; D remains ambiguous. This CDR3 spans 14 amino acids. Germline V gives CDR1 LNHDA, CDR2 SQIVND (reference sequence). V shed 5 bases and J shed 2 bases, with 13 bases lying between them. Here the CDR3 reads CASSPRSGAYEQYF. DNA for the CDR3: TGTGCCAGTAGTCCTCGGTCAGGTGCCTACGAGCAGTACTTC.

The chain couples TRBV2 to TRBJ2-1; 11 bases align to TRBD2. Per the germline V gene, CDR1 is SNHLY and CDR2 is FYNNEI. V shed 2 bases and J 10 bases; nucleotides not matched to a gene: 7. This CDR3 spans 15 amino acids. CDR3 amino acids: CASSEISGGAGEQFF. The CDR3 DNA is TGTGCCAGCAGTGAAATTAGCGGGGGGGCCGGGGAGCAGTTCTTC.

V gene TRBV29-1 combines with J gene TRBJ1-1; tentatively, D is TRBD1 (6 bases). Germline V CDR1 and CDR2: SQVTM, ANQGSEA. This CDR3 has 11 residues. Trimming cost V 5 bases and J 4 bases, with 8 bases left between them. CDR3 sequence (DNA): TGCAGCGTTTCCAGGGGCACTGAAGCTTTCTTT. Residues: CSVSRGTEAFF.

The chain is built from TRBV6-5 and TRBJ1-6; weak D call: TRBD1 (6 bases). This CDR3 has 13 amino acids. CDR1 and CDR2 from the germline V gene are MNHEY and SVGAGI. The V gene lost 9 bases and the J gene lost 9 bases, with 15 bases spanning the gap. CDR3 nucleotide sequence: TGTGCCAGTAAACAGGGAGACGGTTCACCCCTCCACTTT. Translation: CASKQGDGSPLHF.

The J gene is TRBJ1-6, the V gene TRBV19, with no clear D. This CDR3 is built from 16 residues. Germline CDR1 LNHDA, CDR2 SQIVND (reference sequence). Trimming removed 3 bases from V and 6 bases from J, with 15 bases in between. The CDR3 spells CASSIAGNPPNSPLHF. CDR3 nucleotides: TGTGCCAGTAGTATCGCCGGTAACCCGCCTAATTCACCCCTCCACTTT.

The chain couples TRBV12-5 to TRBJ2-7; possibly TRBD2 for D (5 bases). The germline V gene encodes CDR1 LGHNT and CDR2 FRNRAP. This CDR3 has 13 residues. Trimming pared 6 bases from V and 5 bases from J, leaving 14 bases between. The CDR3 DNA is TGTGCTAGTGGCCTACGGGGTTTGGACGAGCAGTACTTC. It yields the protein CASGLRGLDEQYF.

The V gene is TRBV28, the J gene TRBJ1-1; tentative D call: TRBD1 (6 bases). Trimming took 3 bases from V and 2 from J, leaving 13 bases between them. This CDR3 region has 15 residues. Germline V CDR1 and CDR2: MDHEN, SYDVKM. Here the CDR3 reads CASSFGQGFNTEAFF. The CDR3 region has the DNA TGTGCCAGCAGTTTCGGCCAGGGGTTTAACACTGAAGCTTTCTTT.

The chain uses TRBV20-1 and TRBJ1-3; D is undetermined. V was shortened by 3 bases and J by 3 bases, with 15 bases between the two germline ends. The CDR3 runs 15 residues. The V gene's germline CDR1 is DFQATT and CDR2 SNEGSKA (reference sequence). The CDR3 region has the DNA TGCAGTGCTAGTTTGGGCTCAGTGGATGGAAACACCATATATTTT. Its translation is CSASLGSVDGNTIYF.

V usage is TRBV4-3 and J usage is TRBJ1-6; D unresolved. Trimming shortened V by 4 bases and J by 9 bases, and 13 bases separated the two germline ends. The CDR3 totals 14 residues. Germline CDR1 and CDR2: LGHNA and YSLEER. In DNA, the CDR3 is TGCGCCAGCAGCCCCGGTGGAGGTGGTTCACCCCTCCACTTT. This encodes CASSPGGGGSPLHF.

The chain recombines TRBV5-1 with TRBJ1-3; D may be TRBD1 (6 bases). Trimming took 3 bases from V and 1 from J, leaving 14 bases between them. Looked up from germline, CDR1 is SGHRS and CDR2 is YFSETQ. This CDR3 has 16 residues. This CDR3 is CASSYYTGSSGNTIYF. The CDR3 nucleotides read TGCGCCAGCAGCTACTATACAGGGTCGTCTGGAAACACCATATATTTT.

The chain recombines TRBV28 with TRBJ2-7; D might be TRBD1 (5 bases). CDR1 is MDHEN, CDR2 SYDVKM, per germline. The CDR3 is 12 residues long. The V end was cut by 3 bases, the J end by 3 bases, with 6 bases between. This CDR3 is CASSFQGYEQYF. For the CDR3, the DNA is TGTGCCAGCAGTTTTCAGGGCTACGAGCAGTACTTC.

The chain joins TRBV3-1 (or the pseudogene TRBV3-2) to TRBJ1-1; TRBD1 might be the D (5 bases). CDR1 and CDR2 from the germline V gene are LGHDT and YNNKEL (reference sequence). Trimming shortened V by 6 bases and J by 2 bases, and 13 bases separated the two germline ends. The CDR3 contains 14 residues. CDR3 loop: CASRRRGSNTEAFF. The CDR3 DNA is TGTGCCAGCAGACGTCGGGGGAGTAACACTGAAGCTTTCTTT.

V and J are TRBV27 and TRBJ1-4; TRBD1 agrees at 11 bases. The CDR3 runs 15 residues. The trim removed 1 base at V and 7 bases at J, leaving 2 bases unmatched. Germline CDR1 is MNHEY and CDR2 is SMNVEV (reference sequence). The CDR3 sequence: CASSLFGQGAEKLFF. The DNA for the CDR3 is TGTGCCAGCAGTTTATTCGGACAGGGGGCTGAAAAACTGTTTTTT.